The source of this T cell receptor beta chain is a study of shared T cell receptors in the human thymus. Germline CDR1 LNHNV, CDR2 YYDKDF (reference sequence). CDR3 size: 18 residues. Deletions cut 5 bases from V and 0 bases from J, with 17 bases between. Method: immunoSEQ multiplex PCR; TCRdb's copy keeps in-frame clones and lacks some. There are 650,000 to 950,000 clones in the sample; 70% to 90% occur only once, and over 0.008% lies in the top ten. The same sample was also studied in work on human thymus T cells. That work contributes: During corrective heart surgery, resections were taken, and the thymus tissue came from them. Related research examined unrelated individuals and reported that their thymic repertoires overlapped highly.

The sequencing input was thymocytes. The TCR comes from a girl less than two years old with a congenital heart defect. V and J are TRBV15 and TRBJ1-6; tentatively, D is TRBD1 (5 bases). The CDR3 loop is CATSSTGGESSYNSPLHF. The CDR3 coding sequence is TGTGCCACCAGCTCCACCGGGGGTGAGAGCTCCTATAATTCACCCCTCCACTTT.